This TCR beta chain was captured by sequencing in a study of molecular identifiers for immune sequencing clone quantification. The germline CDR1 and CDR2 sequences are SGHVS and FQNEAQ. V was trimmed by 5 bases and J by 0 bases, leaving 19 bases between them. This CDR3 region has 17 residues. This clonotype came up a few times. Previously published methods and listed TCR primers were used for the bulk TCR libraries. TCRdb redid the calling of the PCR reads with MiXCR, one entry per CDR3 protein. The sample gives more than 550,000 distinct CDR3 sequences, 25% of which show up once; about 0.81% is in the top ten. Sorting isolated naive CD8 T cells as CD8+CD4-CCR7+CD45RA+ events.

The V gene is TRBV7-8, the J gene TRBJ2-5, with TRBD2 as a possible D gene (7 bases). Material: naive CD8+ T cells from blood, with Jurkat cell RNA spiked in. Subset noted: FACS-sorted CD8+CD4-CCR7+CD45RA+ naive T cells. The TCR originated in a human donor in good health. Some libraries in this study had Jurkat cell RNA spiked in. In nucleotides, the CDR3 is TGTGCCAGCAGCCTCCGGGGGGCGGGGGACTACCAAGAGACCCAGTACTTC. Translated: CASSLRGAGDYQETQYF.